Each of the 16 T cell receptor beta chains below was sequenced from the same sample in a study of cytomegalovirus exposure and HLA in healthy donors. Amplification used 60 Vbeta primers and 13 Jbeta primers. TCRdb keeps only in-frame clones here, not all; method: immunoSEQ multiplex PCR. Here the sample spans about 140,000 clones, 70% to 80% being singletons. Sequencing was carried out using PBMCs. The source of these receptors is a female donor in good health and CMV-seronegative.

This sequence joins TRBV30 and TRBJ2-7; the D gene is possibly TRBD2 (6 bases). The CDR3 runs 14 residues. The V gene's germline CDR1 is GTSNPN and CDR2 SVGIG (reference sequence). The germline V and J ends were trimmed by 0 bases and 4 bases, with 13 bases remaining between them. The CDR3 nucleotides read TGTGCCTGGAGTGTACAAGCGGGCCCGTACGAGCAGTACTTC. It codes for CAWSVQAGPYEQYF.

The genes are TRBV9 and TRBJ2-3; D is possibly TRBD2 (5 bases). Germline assignment: CDR1 SGDLS and CDR2 YYNGEE. Trimming took off 0 bases at V and 0 bases at J, with 11 bases between the two ends. The CDR3 extends over 16 amino acids. CDR3 protein: CASSVAPSFSTDTQYF. CDR3 nucleotide sequence: TGTGCCAGCAGCGTAGCGCCTAGCTTTAGCACAGATACGCAGTATTTT.

This clone appeared a single time. The chain combines TRBV7-2 with TRBJ2-5, with TRBD1 matching over 7 bases. Germline assignment: CDR1 SGHTA and CDR2 FQGNSA. V trimming: 1 base; J trimming: 6 bases; junction bases outside the gene matches: 5. The CDR3 has 14 residues. The CDR3 spells CASSLGQGTKTQYF. CDR3 sequence (DNA): TGTGCCAGCAGCTTAGGACAGGGCACGAAGACCCAGTACTTC. Combining the CDR3 with reference TRBV7-2 and TRBJ2-5 gives the whole variable domain GAGVSQSPSNKVTEKGKDVELRCDPISGHTALYWYRQSLGQGLEFLIYFQGNSAPDKSGLPSDRFSAERTGGSVSTLTIQRTQQEDSAVYLCASSLGQGTKTQYFGPGTRLLVL.

This clone has a handful of counts. This sequence joins TRBV9 and TRBJ2-3; 8 nucleotides agree with TRBD2. Germline V lookup: CDR1 SGDLS, CDR2 YYNGEE. With 6 bases clipped from V and 2 bases from J, the junction kept 14 bases outside the gene matches. There are 17 residues in the CDR3. The CDR3 coding sequence is TGTGCCAGCACCTCCAGCGGGGGCAGAAAACCCACAGATACGCAGTATTTT. This codes for CASTSSGGRKPTDTQYF.

The chain carries TRBV5-1 and TRBJ1-1; no reliable D call. Trimming left V 4 bases short and J 3 bases short, with 13 bases between. The CDR3 covers 14 residues. Germline V gene lookup returns CDR1 SGHRS and CDR2 YFSETQ. The CDR3 loop is CASSDTAGDTEAFF. The CDR3 DNA sequence: TGCGCCAGCAGCGACACCGCTGGCGACACTGAAGCTTTCTTT.

The chain is built from TRBV9 and TRBJ2-1; TRBD1 is a possible D gene (6 bases). The CDR3 has 15 amino acids. Looked up from germline, CDR1 is SGDLS and CDR2 is YYNGEE. The V end was cut by 0 bases, the J end by 4 bases, with 11 bases between. The CDR3 DNA reads TGTGCCAGCAGCGTAGACCCAGGGGAGTACAATGAGCAGTTCTTC. Translation gives CASSVDPGEYNEQFF.

This clone was seen only a few times. This sequence joins TRBV5-1 and TRBJ2-6, with 7 bases that match TRBD2. CDR3 size: 18 residues. J was trimmed by 1 base and V by 4 bases; bases with no gene match: 11. CDR1 and CDR2 (germline): SGHRS, YFSETQ. The CDR3 nucleotides are TGCGCCAGCAGCCAAAGCCCGAGACTAGCTTCTGGGGCCAACGTCCTGACTTTC. It is translated as CASSQSPRLASGANVLTF.

This clone has a single count. The chain links TRBV29-1 to TRBJ2-7; 9 bases fit TRBD1. The CDR3 runs 14 residues. V trimming: 2 bases; J trimming: 1 base; junction bases outside the gene matches: 3. CDR1 and CDR2 (germline): SQVTM, ANQGSEA. CDR3 amino acids: CSVEMGQGSYEQYF. The CDR3 region has the DNA TGCAGCGTTGAAATGGGACAGGGTTCCTACGAGCAGTACTTC.

The chain couples TRBV9 to TRBJ1-1; TRBD1 is a possible D gene (5 bases). V lost 2 bases to trimming and J lost 3 bases, with 11 bases between them. Looked up from germline, CDR1 is SGDLS and CDR2 is YYNGEE. There are 14 residues in the CDR3. The CDR3 sequence is CASSVRWGDTEAFF. The CDR3 DNA reads as TGTGCCAGCAGCGTGAGGTGGGGGGACACTGAAGCTTTCTTT.

This chain uses TRBV5-1 with TRBJ2-3; 7 bases are shared with TRBD2. V lost 3 bases and J lost 4; bases outside the gene matches: 11. The CDR3 loop spans 16 amino acids. The germline gives CDR1 SGHRS, CDR2 YFSETQ. CDR3 nucleotide sequence: TGCGCCAGCAGCTCCGAGGGAGGGCCGAGAGCAGATACGCAGTATTTT. It specifies CASSSEGGPRADTQYF.

J is TRBJ2-7 and V is TRBV11-3, with D possibly TRBD1 on 5 matching bases. V dropped 2 bases and J dropped 1 base, with 6 bases sitting between them. Germline lookup yields CDR1 SGHNT and CDR2 YENEEA. The CDR3 contains 13 residues. Here the CDR3 reads CASSLSGSYEQYF. Written as DNA, the CDR3 is TGTGCCAGCAGCTTATCAGGGTCCTACGAGCAGTACTTC.

This chain uses TRBV10-1 with TRBJ1-2; D gene unclear. Germline CDR1 WNHNN, CDR2 SYGVQD (reference sequence). The CDR3 totals 13 residues. The V and J ends lost 2 bases and 0 bases respectively, with 4 bases between them. The CDR3 is CASSETTNYGYTF. For the CDR3, the DNA is TGCGCCAGCAGTGAGACAACTAACTATGGCTACACCTTC.

The V call is TRBV5-6, the J call TRBJ2-1; 10 positions match TRBD2. The CDR3 totals 16 residues. Trimming removed 0 bases from V and 10 bases from J; junction bases left unmatched: 10. CDR1 SGHDT and CDR2 YYEEEE come from the germline V gene. The CDR3 sequence is CASSLAASGRGREQFF. CDR3 nucleotides: TGTGCCAGCAGCTTGGCGGCTAGCGGGAGAGGTAGGGAGCAGTTCTTC.

The J gene is TRBJ2-6, the V gene TRBV7-2; D gene uncertain. Per germline, CDR1 SGHTA and CDR2 FQGNSA. The CDR3 consists of 15 residues. The V gene lost 5 bases and the J gene lost 0 bases, with 8 bases spanning the gap. Written as DNA, the CDR3 is TGTGCCAGCAGCCTTGTGAGCTCTGGGGCCAACGTCCTGACTTTC. It is translated as CASSLVSSGANVLTF.

This chain links TRBV7-9 with TRBJ1-1; no clear D gene. The CDR3 extends over 14 amino acids. V lost 1 base and J 1 base, leaving 7 bases between the germline ends. The V gene's germline CDR1 is SEHNR and CDR2 FQNEAQ (reference sequence). The CDR3 protein is CASSLVRGNTEAFF. The CDR3 DNA reads TGTGCCAGCAGCTTAGTTCGGGGGAACACTGAAGCTTTCTTT.

For the CDR3, the DNA is TGCGCCAGCAGCGCCTCAGGGGGCTGGGGATCAGATACGCAGTATTTT. It is translated as CASSASGGWGSDTQYF. This sequence joins TRBV5-1 and TRBJ2-3; 8 nucleotides line up with TRBD1. CDR1 is SGHRS, CDR2 YFSETQ, per germline. The CDR3 consists of 16 residues. The V segment lost 4 bases and the J segment 4 bases; nucleotides outside the gene matches: 11.